This entry describes one TCR beta chain. Methods used by the authors: For nucleated cells, counts were estimated from reference gene primer amplification. Sequencing used immunoSEQ multiplex PCR; TCRdb keeps in-frame clones, though not all of them. V and J calls and clone size come straight from that table; D and trimming were deduced from the DNA. The data show approximately 300,000 clones, with about nine tenths seen just once and 4.5% to 5.5% held by the top ten. Grouping used clinical history reported by participants in a survey and questionnaire. This sample stems from a study of blood T cell repertoires in COVID-19. Study-wide context: Nucleic acid was either cDNA or gDNA, and it came from T cells, B-cell-depleted T cells, or PBMCs.

V trimming: 3 bases; J trimming: 4 bases; junction bases outside the gene matches: 6. The CDR3 consists of 15 residues. Germline V gene lookup returns CDR1 SGHNT and CDR2 YYREEE (reference sequence). This clonotype was sampled from a man between 60 and 70 years old who had recovered from COVID-19. The V gene is TRBV5-4, the J gene TRBJ1-2, with 10 bases fitting TRBD1. The sample taken for sequencing was PBMCs or T cells enriched from blood (not recorded which). As DNA, the CDR3 is TGTGCCAGCAGCTACTGGGGACAGGGGAGCTATGGCTACACCTTC. Translating gives CASSYWGQGSYGYTF. The full variable domain, with the rest looked up from reference TRBV5-4 and TRBJ1-2, is ETGVTQSPTHLIKTRGQQVTLRCSSQSGHNTVSWYQQALGQGPQFIFQYYREEENGRGNFPPRFSGLQFPNYSSELNVNALELDDSALYLCASSYWGQGSYGYTFGSGTRLTVV.